This T cell receptor beta chain came from a study of technical replicates of blood from a few donors. CDR1 is SQVTM, CDR2 ANQGSEA, per germline. With V trimmed by 3 bases and J by 6 bases, 7 bases remained unmatched. The length of the CDR3 is 13 residues. Assay: immunoSEQ multiplex PCR; the TCRdb copy retains only in-frame clones and omits some. The data contain more than 70,000 clones, around 90% of them singletons. This TCR derives from a human donor in good health. J is TRBJ1-2 and V is TRBV29-1; 7 bases agree with TRBD1. The specimen sequenced was T cells isolated from PBMCs. In DNA, the CDR3 is TGCAGCGTTGACAGGGGGTCTGGTGATGGCTACACCTTC. It yields the protein CSVDRGSGDGYTF.